This entry features one TCR beta chain sequence. Generated by immunoSEQ multiplex PCR, the TCRdb table keeps only in-frame clones and is missing some. Of some 46,000 clones in the sample, around 85% were seen once. This entry comes from a study of blood T cell repertoires in COVID-19. Study-level background: The samples span acute and convalescent COVID-19 from the United States, Italy and Spain. Sample material is recorded as cDNA or gDNA derived from T cells, B-cell-depleted T cells, or PBMCs.

Trimming left V 6 bases short and J 5 bases short, with 13 bases between. The germline V gene has CDR1 MNHEY and CDR2 SVGAGI. The CDR3 is made up of 13 amino acids. The clonotype comes from a woman aged 80 or over with COVID-19, enrolled during active disease. The V gene is TRBV6-5, the J gene TRBJ2-5, with D possibly being TRBD2 (6 bases). The sequencing sample was made of peripheral blood. This CDR3 is CASRGSGGETQYF. The CDR3 DNA is TGTGCCAGCAGAGGCTCCGGAGGGGAGACCCAGTACTTC.